This T cell receptor (beta chain) was retrieved from a study of cytomegalovirus exposure and HLA in healthy donors. Points from the study as a whole: Most of the TCR beta V segments (in an earlier analysis) were productive either about 90% or about 30% of the time. The listing of 150 to 200 TCR beta chains classed them as cytomegalovirus-associated. A later analysis revealed that TCR association rates differed between HLA loci, peaking at DRB1 and bottoming out at HLA-C.

Concerning this clone: Its antigen is undetermined.

The PCR was carried out with 60 Vbeta primers and 13 Jbeta primers. Here immunoSEQ multiplex PCR was the method, and the copy in TCRdb shows in-frame clones only, minus some. The sample consists of 55,000 to 75,000 clones, around 73% of them appearing once. Sequenced sample: PBMCs. This TCR derives from a girl under 18 in good health and CMV-seropositive.

The CDR3 DNA sequence: TGTGCCAGCAGTGAATTTCCCCGGGGCTCTGGGGCCAACGTCCTGACTTTC. As protein: CASSEFPRGSGANVLTF. This chain uses TRBV25-1 with TRBJ2-6, with D maybe TRBD2 (5 bases). Per germline, CDR1 MGHDK and CDR2 SYGVNS. The CDR3 contains 17 residues. The V end was cut by 1 base, the J end by 0 bases, with 10 bases between.